This entry is about one T cell receptor (beta chain). Its antigen remains unknown. The donors were members of the validation cohort, which comprised under 150 subjects and was separate from the first cohort of 666 subjects. TCRdb's copy holds only in-frame clones and misses some; the assay was immunoSEQ multiplex PCR. The sample lists fewer than 150,000 clones; about nine tenths were seen once. The data were taken from a study of cytomegalovirus exposure and HLA in healthy donors. Whole-study findings and limits: Researchers catalogued some 160 TCR beta chains as cytomegalovirus-associated.

V lost 6 bases to trimming and J lost 9 bases, with 18 bases between them. Germline CDR1 and CDR2: MGHDK and SYGVNS. This CDR3 spans 13 amino acids. This chain uses TRBV25-1 with TRBJ2-7; D is unresolved. The receptor's source is a man under 40 in good health and CMV-seronegative. The sequenced sample was PBMCs. CDR3 bases: TGTGCCAGCAGCGGAGACCCGGTAATCCGGCAGTACTTC. It translates to CASSGDPVIRQYF.